This TCR beta chain was recovered during a study of T cell changes during pregnancy in multiple sclerosis. Sequencing used immunoSEQ multiplex PCR; TCRdb keeps in-frame clones, though not all of them. The sample lists tens of thousands of clones; around 90% were seen once. The CDR3 loop spans 16 amino acids. Germline V lookup: CDR1 SEHNR, CDR2 FQNEAQ (reference sequence). V shed 3 bases, J shed 2 bases, and the junction held 3 bases outside the gene matches. The specimen comprised peripheral blood, sampled in the first trimester of pregnancy. This clonotype was obtained from a female donor in good health, enrolled as a control in a pregnancy study. The V call is TRBV7-9, the J call TRBJ2-2; TRBD2 matches at 10 bases. DNA of the CDR3: TGTGCCAGCAGCTTGAGGACTAGCGGTAACACCGGGGAGCTGTTTTTT. Protein product: CASSLRTSGNTGELFF.